This TCR beta chain was obtained from a study of blood T cells in healthy people across ages. General observations from the study: Without sorted subsets, naive and antigen-experienced compartments could not be conclusively compared.

A note on this clonotype: What it binds is unknown.

Germline V CDR1 and CDR2: ENHRY, SYGVKD. This CDR3 has 15 residues. The germline V and J ends were trimmed by 6 bases and 6 bases, with 21 bases remaining between them. A sample-barcoded 5' primer and a J-beta primer mix were used in a second PCR of roughly 7 to 11 cycles. One entry per CDR3 protein, called by TCRdb with MiXCR from the 5' RACE reads. In the table there are 600,000 to 650,000 distinct CDR3 sequences, around three fifths of which are singletons. Extraction of total RNA produced a minimum of 5 micrograms from each sample. This receptor was taken from a man between 60 and 75 years old in good health. The chain is built from TRBV10-3 and TRBJ2-7; TRBD1 is a possible D gene (6 bases). Sequences were obtained from blood. The CDR3: CAISPGHPSDPEQYF. For the CDR3, the DNA is TGTGCCATCAGCCCGGGACACCCCTCAGACCCCGAGCAGTACTTC.